Listed here are 21 T cell receptor beta chains from one sample, sequenced in a study of control samples from healthy donors and cancer patients. This table comes from immunoSEQ multiplex PCR, and its TCRdb copy is limited to in-frame clones, with some not included. The table includes about 130,000 clones, about 91% detected once. Sequenced material: blood. The source of these receptors is a man aged 18-30 years in good health.

This clone was seen a handful of times. J is TRBJ2-7 and V is TRBV12-3 or TRBV12-4; D remains ambiguous. V was pared by 6 bases and J by 0 bases, with 6 bases between. The CDR3 has 12 amino acids. CDR3 amino acids: CASSRSSYEQYF. The CDR3 nucleotides are TGTGCCAGCAGCAGGAGCTCCTACGAGCAGTACTTC.

V gene TRBV7-2 combines with J gene TRBJ1-2; 8 bases are shared with TRBD1. The CDR3 runs to 15 residues. Germline CDR1 SGHTA, CDR2 FQGNSA. V shed 0 bases, J shed 3 bases, and the junction held 3 bases outside the gene matches. The CDR3 is CASSLATGEDYGYTF. The CDR3, as DNA: TGTGCCAGCAGCTTAGCGACAGGGGAGGACTATGGCTACACCTTC.

The chain is built from TRBV21-1 and TRBJ2-5; the DNA was not compared with TRBD1, the D call given in the table. TRBV21-1 is tagged as a pseudogene. The CDR3 runs to 15 residues. This chain's CDR3 is CASREFPGDQETQYF. The CDR3 nucleotides read TGTGCCAGCAGGGAATTCCCAGGGGACCAAGAGACCCAGTACTTC.

CDR3 bases: TGTGCCAGCAGCTTGGTGTTTTCAGCCAACAATGAGCAGTTCTTC. It translates to CASSLVFSANNEQFF. The chain is built from TRBV5-4 and TRBJ2-1; D remains ambiguous. The germline CDR1 and CDR2 sequences are SGHNT and YYREEE (reference sequence). Trimming left V 0 bases short and J 5 bases short, with 12 bases between. The CDR3 runs 15 residues.

This chain uses TRBV7-9 with TRBJ2-1; D is uncertain. V was trimmed by 5 bases and J by 5 bases, leaving 7 bases between them. The germline V gene encodes CDR1 SEHNR and CDR2 FQNEAQ (reference sequence). CDR3 length: 12 amino acids. This chain's CDR3 is CASSLTDNEQFF. The CDR3 DNA reads TGTGCCAGCAGCCTTACTGACAATGAGCAGTTCTTC.

The V call is TRBV7-6, the J call TRBJ2-7; 10 bases map to TRBD1. After removal of 5 bases from V and 4 bases from J, the junction contained 5 bases not matched to a gene. Germline V CDR1 and CDR2: SGHVS, FNYEAQ. The length of the CDR3 is 14 residues. CDR3 in DNA: TGTGCCAGCAGCACCGGGACAGGGGTATACGAGCAGTACTTC. Translating gives CASSTGTGVYEQYF.

This chain links TRBV11-2 with TRBJ2-1; D is undetermined. The V and J ends lost 2 bases and 7 bases respectively, with 9 bases between them. Germline CDR1 reads SGHAT; CDR2 reads FQNNGV. There are 13 residues in the CDR3. CDR3 nucleotides: TGTGCCAGCAGCTTACCTGCGGTAAATGAGCAGTTCTTC. It specifies CASSLPAVNEQFF.

This chain joins TRBV2 and TRBJ2-4; TRBD1 aligns across 7 bases. V was pared by 2 bases and J by 8 bases, with 0 bases of the junction left unmatched. Per germline, CDR1 SNHLY and CDR2 FYNNEI. The CDR3 runs 12 residues. Here the CDR3 reads CASSEQGDIQYF. CDR3 bases: TGTGCCAGCAGTGAACAGGGGGACATTCAGTACTTC.

The chain has TRBV7-3 and TRBJ2-2, with D possibly matching TRBD1 (6 bases). The CDR3 is made up of 15 amino acids. The ends were cut back, 2 bases at V and 6 bases at J, with 13 bases in the middle. CDR1 and CDR2 from the germline V gene are SGHTA and FQGTGA. The CDR3 DNA reads TGTGCCAGCAGCTTACACCCAGGGGTGGCCGGGGAGCTGTTTTTT. Amino acid sequence: CASSLHPGVAGELFF.

This clone was seen just once. The chain employs TRBV7-9 and TRBJ2-5, with D perhaps TRBD2 (5 bases). Trimming removed 5 bases at V and 0 bases at J, with 10 bases between. Germline lookup yields CDR1 SEHNR and CDR2 FQNEAQ (reference sequence). The CDR3 runs 14 residues. The DNA for the CDR3 is TGTGCCAGCAGCGCCTTCGGGGACCAAGAGACCCAGTACTTC. Its protein is CASSAFGDQETQYF.

The V call is TRBV7-9, the J call TRBJ2-5; maybe TRBD1 (6 bases). The CDR3 covers 13 residues. The germline V gene has CDR1 SEHNR and CDR2 FQNEAQ (reference sequence). V shed 8 bases and J shed 3 bases, with 13 bases lying between them. CDR3 DNA: TGTGCCAGCCTGACAGGCAGCGAAGAGACCCAGTACTTC. Protein: CASLTGSEETQYF.

The chain carries TRBV3-1 (or the pseudogene TRBV3-2) and TRBJ1-1; D not resolved. Per germline, CDR1 LGHDT and CDR2 YNNKEL (reference sequence). Trimming removed 4 bases from V and 0 bases from J, with 15 bases in between. This CDR3 region has 16 residues. In DNA, the CDR3 is TGTGCCAGCAGCCCCCTAACGAACGCCTTGAACACTGAAGCTTTCTTT. It yields the protein CASSPLTNALNTEAFF.

This chain links TRBV18 with TRBJ2-7; tentative D call: TRBD2 (6 bases). The germline gives CDR1 KGHSH, CDR2 LQKENI. The V end lost 3 bases, the J end lost 2 bases, and 17 bases lay between the germline ends. This CDR3 comprises 16 residues. The CDR3 bases are TGTGCCAGCTCACCCCCGGCAGGACTAAAGACCTACGAGCAGTACTTC. Its translation: CASSPPAGLKTYEQYF.

The V and J genes are TRBV30 and TRBJ2-1, with 12 bases lining up with TRBD2. This CDR3 contains 14 residues. V trimming: 4 bases; J trimming: 7 bases; junction bases outside the gene matches: 5. Germline V gives CDR1 GTSNPN, CDR2 SVGIG (reference sequence). CDR3 amino acids: CAWTPGTSGNEQFF. In nucleotides, the CDR3 is TGTGCCTGGACCCCCGGGACTAGCGGGAATGAGCAGTTCTTC.

The genes are TRBV12-1 and TRBJ1-1. TRBV12-1 constitutes a pseudogene. The CDR3 loop spans 15 amino acids. CDR3: CASSPKGAGDTEAFF. In DNA form, the CDR3 reads TGTGCCAGCAGCCCAAAGGGGGCGGGGGACACTGAAGCTTTCTTT.

The chain carries TRBV6-5 and TRBJ1-3; D perhaps matches TRBD1 (6 bases). This CDR3 has 15 residues. V was trimmed by 6 bases and J by 0 bases, leaving 12 bases between them. Germline CDR1 MNHEY, CDR2 SVGAGI. CDR3 DNA sequence: TGTGCCAGCAGATTGACAGGATACTCTGGAAACACCATATATTTT. Translating it yields CASRLTGYSGNTIYF.

The chain is built from TRBV6-4 and TRBJ2-2; D may be TRBD2 (6 bases). The V end lost 5 bases, the J end lost 3 bases, and 13 bases lay between the germline ends. The CDR3 has 15 amino acids. Germline V lookup: CDR1 MRHNA, CDR2 SNTAGT. The CDR3 spells CASSYSGSDTGELFF. The CDR3 coding sequence is TGTGCCAGCAGTTACAGCGGGTCCGACACCGGGGAGCTGTTTTTT.

CDR3 nucleotide sequence: TGCGCCAGCAGCCAAGATGGTTTGCCGGACAGGGGGCTCGAGCAGTACTTC. Amino acid sequence: CASSQDGLPDRGLEQYF. This chain uses TRBV4-1 with TRBJ2-7; TRBD1 matches at 11 bases. There are 17 residues in the CDR3. CDR1 and CDR2 from the germline V gene are MGHRA and YSYEKL. Trimming took 0 bases from V and 6 from J; bases not matched to a gene: 10.

This clone was seen ten or more times. The V call is TRBV29-1, the J call TRBJ1-4, with D possibly matching TRBD1 (5 bases). The CDR3 spans 14 residues. CDR1 is SQVTM, CDR2 ANQGSEA, per germline. Trimming removed 6 bases from V and 1 base from J, with 12 bases in between. CDR3 nucleotides: TGCAGCGTGGGGGAGGGCGGAACTAATGAAAAACTGTTTTTT. It is translated as CSVGEGGTNEKLFF.

The chain has TRBV10-3 and TRBJ2-5; 8 bases agree with TRBD1. Germline values: CDR1 ENHRY, CDR2 SYGVKD. The V and J ends lost 5 bases and 4 bases, in that order; junction bases with no gene match: 6. The CDR3 sequence is 14 residues long. The DNA for the CDR3 is TGTGCCATCAGTAGCCGACAGGGGATAGAGACCCAGTACTTC. Its protein is CAISSRQGIETQYF.

The chain is built from TRBV19 and TRBJ1-6, with D unclear. Germline V gives CDR1 LNHDA, CDR2 SQIVND (reference sequence). The length of the CDR3 is 17 residues. With 9 bases removed from V and 1 base from J, the gap between germline ends came to 19 bases. The CDR3 DNA follows: TGTGCCAGCCGACTCCGAGGGAGTGAATCCTATAATTCACCCCTCCACTTT. Translating it yields CASRLRGSESYNSPLHF.